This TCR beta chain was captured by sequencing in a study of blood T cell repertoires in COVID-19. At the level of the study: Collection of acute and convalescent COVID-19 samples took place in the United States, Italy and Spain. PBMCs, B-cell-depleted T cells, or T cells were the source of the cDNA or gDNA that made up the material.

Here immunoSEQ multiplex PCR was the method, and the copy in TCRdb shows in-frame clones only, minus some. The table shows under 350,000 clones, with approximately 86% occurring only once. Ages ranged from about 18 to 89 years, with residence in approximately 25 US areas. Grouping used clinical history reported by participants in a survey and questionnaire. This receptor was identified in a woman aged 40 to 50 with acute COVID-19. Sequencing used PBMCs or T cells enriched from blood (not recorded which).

The CDR3: CASRDRDNSPLHF. The CDR3 DNA is TGTGCCAGTCGCGACAGAGATAATTCACCCCTCCACTTT. The V call is TRBV19, the J call TRBJ1-6, with a possible D match to TRBD1 (5 bases). CDR1 is LNHDA, CDR2 SQIVND, per germline (reference sequence). The CDR3 loop spans 13 amino acids. Between the trimmed V and J ends, which lost 8 bases and 5 bases, there was a span of 10 bases.